This T cell receptor beta chain appears in the sequencing data of a study of T cells in Graves' hyperthyroidism and ophthalmopathy. This clonotype occurred once. Its antigen is not identified. Study-level results: Ophthalmopathy was predicted by the model a median of roughly 6 months ahead of onset. Ophthalmopathy and stable hyperthyroidism were separated by a 13 V-J model.

Germline-derived CDR1 and CDR2 are LNHNV and YYDKDF (reference sequence). V was shortened by 6 bases and J by 8 bases, with 7 bases between the two germline ends. CDR3 length: 10 amino acids. From RNA transcripts, TCR beta CDR3 regions were amplified. The HTBI primer set served for first-round RT-PCR of the TCR CDR3. TCRdb fed the multiplex PCR reads into MiXCR, producing one record per CDR3 protein. The data show 500,000 to 600,000 distinct CDR3 sequences, under 60% seen once. Exclusions: uncontrolled infection, other autoimmune disease, pregnancy, lactation. Orbital computed tomography and thyroid ultrasound, together with serum TRAb and thyroxine and clinical symptoms, were used for diagnoses.

This chain uses TRBV15 with TRBJ1-2; possible D gene TRBD1, 5 bases. The specimen sequenced was peripheral blood or thyroid tissue (not recorded which). This sequence was found in an adult woman with Graves' disease, either hyperthyroidism or ophthalmopathy (not recorded which). CDR3 nucleotides: TGTGCCACCAGTCCAGGGGGCTACACCTTC. Its translation is CATSPGGYTF.